This note documents a single T cell receptor beta chain sequence. The antigen is not known. The CDR3 length is 15 residues. Germline values: CDR1 MDHEN, CDR2 SYDVKM. Every CD8+ T cell subset underwent triplicate sorting at roughly 320,000 cells apiece. The data derive from a study of CXCR3-negative and CXCR3-positive naive CD8 T cells. The study's findings and limits: More hydrophobic TRB CDR3s were found in CXCR3-positive naive cells than in CXCR3-negative naive cells. After cryopreservation, expression of CXCR3 was partially reduced, and most assays were run with fresh PBMCs. Much lower diversity was found in memory CD8+ cells, while both naive subsets had comparably high diversity.

UMI-labeled TRB cDNA libraries were prepared by 5' RACE. TCRdb re-called the 5' RACE reads; every CDR3 protein appears as one record, without DNA. The ten top clones account for around 0.5%, within a sample of 50,000 to 70,000 distinct CDR3 sequences. The origin of this receptor is a human donor in good health. Some clones in this sample may be carry-over from other donors' samples. Sequencing input: naive CXCR3+ CD8+ T cells from blood. The subset denotes: CD45RO-CCR7+CD27+CD95- naive CD8+ T cells expressing CXCR3 (TNR3+). The chain carries TRBV28 and TRBJ2-1; TCRdb gives TRBD1 as the D gene, but with no DNA this cannot be confirmed. The CDR3 sequence: CASSPRDLADNEQFF.